Listed below are T cell receptor beta chains from one sample, sequenced in a study of CD8 T cells in ankylosing spondylitis. MiXCR, applied by TCRdb to the 5' RACE reads, yields one record per CDR3 protein. The sample has about 130,000 distinct CDR3 sequences, 7% seen once. The sample taken for sequencing was blood, either unsorted or a sorted T cell fraction (not recorded which). Source of these receptors: a male donor with ankylosing spondylitis or in good health (not recorded which). Each CDR3 is given with its conserved first and last residue. D genes are given only for firm matches. Rows may omit the clone size; those that give it use once, few, many or a size class.

>many|TRBD1|TRBJ2-5|TRBV29-1
CSSLGGQGEETQYF
TGCAGCTCTCTTGGAGGTCAGGGGGAAGAGACCCAGTACTTC
>many|NA|TRBJ2-7|TRBV13
CASSLEGSYEQYF
TGTGCCAGCAGCTTAGAGGGCTCCTACGAGCAGTACTTC
>many|TRBD1|TRBJ2-5|TRBV5-1
CASSLEPWDRTQETQYF
TGCGCCAGCAGCTTGGAGCCCTGGGACAGAACCCAAGAGACCCAGTACTTC
>many|TRBD2|TRBJ2-3|TRBV20-1
CCARDPNSGVGTDTQYF
TGCTGTGCTAGAGACCCCAATAGCGGGGTAGGCACAGATACGCAGTATTTT
>NA|NA|TRBJ2-6|TRBV23-1
CACRAGANVLTF
TGCGCCTGTCGTGCCGGGGCCAACGTCCTGACTTTC
>many|NA|TRBJ1-2|TRBV29-1
CSVEPAWGYGYTF
TGCAGCGTTGAACCCGCATGGGGCTATGGCTACACCTTC
>many|NA|TRBJ2-7|TRBV20-1
CSAATEYEQYF
TGCAGTGCTGCCACCGAATACGAGCAGTACTTC
>many|NA|TRBJ2-7|TRBV3-1
CASSQGYEQYF
TGTGCCAGCAGCCAAGGTTACGAGCAGTACTTC
>many|NA|TRBJ1-2|TRBV7-9
CASSPPGPFYGYTF
TGTGCCAGCAGCCCCCCAGGGCCTTTTTATGGCTACACCTTC
>many|TRBD1|TRBJ2-2|TRBV5-1
CASSTGQQNTGELFF
TGCGCCAGCAGCACGGGACAGCAGAACACCGGGGAGCTGTTTTTT
>NA|NA|TRBJ2-7|TRBV9
CASSSPEGVYEQYF
TGTGCCAGCAGCTCGCCGGAGGGGGTCTACGAGCAGTACTTC
>many|NA|TRBJ2-2|TRBV27
CASSFRGQAPGELFF
TGTGCCAGCAGTTTCCGGGGGCAGGCTCCCGGGGAGCTGTTTTTT
>many|TRBD1|TRBJ2-7|TRBV9
CASSVLDRQSEQYF
TGTGCCAGCAGCGTTCTGGACAGGCAAAGCGAGCAGTACTTC
>many|NA|TRBJ2-7|TRBV20-1
CSGGLTGKLFEQYF
TGCAGTGGGGGGCTGACCGGGAAATTGTTCGAGCAGTACTTC
>many|TRBD2|TRBJ2-7|TRBV7-2
CASSLTSGTSYEQYF
TGTGCCAGCAGCCTAACTAGCGGGACGTCCTACGAGCAGTACTTC
>many|TRBD2|TRBJ2-2|TRBV5-1
CASSLIPSGGQSTGELFF
TGCGCCAGCAGCTTGATTCCTAGCGGGGGCCAATCCACCGGGGAGCTGTTTTTT
>many|NA|TRBJ1-2|TRBV6-5
CASSIGAYGYTF
TGTGCCAGCAGCATAGGAGCCTATGGCTACACCTTC
>many|NA|TRBJ2-3|TRBV30
CAWSRGPDTQYF
TGTGCCTGGAGTCGAGGCCCAGATACGCAGTATTTT
>many|TRBD2|TRBJ2-1|TRBV12-3/TRBV12-4
CASSFPTITSGGYNEQFF
TGTGCCAGCAGTTTCCCGACCATTACTAGCGGGGGGTACAATGAGCAGTTCTTC
>many|NA|TRBJ2-3|TRBV7-3
CASSLPGSDTQYF
TGTGCCAGCAGCTTACCAGGATCGGATACGCAGTATTTT
>many|TRBD1|TRBJ1-2|TRBV6-5
CASSWTGSNYGYTF
TGTGCCAGCAGTTGGACAGGATCTAACTATGGCTACACCTTC
>NA|NA|TRBJ1-1|TRBV28
CASRIRGGGTEAFF
TGTGCCAGCAGGATTAGGGGTGGCGGCACTGAAGCTTTCTTT
>many|TRBD2|TRBJ2-7|TRBV20-1
CSAHRRGVLFEQYF
TGCAGTGCGCATCGACGGGGGGTTCTATTCGAGCAGTACTTC
>many|NA|TRBJ2-7|TRBV7-2
CASSLVPDSSYEQYF
TGTGCCAGCAGCTTAGTGCCGGATTCCTCCTACGAGCAGTACTTC
>few|NA|TRBJ2-4|TRBV20-1
CSAASPGTLAKNIQYF
TGCAGTGCGGCAAGTCCAGGGACCCTAGCCAAAAACATTCAGTACTTC
>many|NA|TRBJ1-6|TRBV7-2
CASSLEGRSYNSPLHF
TGTGCCAGCAGCTTAGAGGGGCGGTCCTATAATTCACCCCTCCACTTT
>few|TRBD1|TRBJ1-5|TRBV20-1
CSALQGGFNQPQHF
TGCAGTGCCCTACAGGGGGGATTCAATCAGCCCCAGCATTTT
>NA|NA|TRBJ2-3|TRBV3-1
CASSQDSGGPSTDTQYF
TGTGCCAGCAGCCAAGATTCTGGGGGGCCTAGCACAGATACGCAGTATTTT
>NA|NA|TRBJ2-5|TRBV5-1
CASSSLEKQETQYF
TGCGCCAGCAGCTCGCTAGAAAAACAAGAGACCCAGTACTTC
>many|NA|TRBJ1-1|TRBV3-1
CASSQEGQARAFF
TGTGCCAGCAGCCAAGAGGGGCAGGCAAGGGCTTTCTTT
>many|NA|TRBJ1-5|TRBV5-1
CASSPTGPWGNQPQHF
TGCGCCAGCAGCCCCACCGGGCCTTGGGGCAATCAGCCCCAGCATTTT
>NA|NA|TRBJ2-3|TRBV15
CATSRDRGGGTDTQYF
TGTGCCACCAGCAGAGATCGAGGGGGAGGCACAGATACGCAGTATTTT